This T cell receptor (beta chain) was captured in a study of siplizumab effects on memory and regulatory T cells. Points from the study as a whole: Memory T cells appeared less diverse than naive cells, which seemed to contribute substantially to alloresponse.

Measured with immunoSEQ multiplex PCR; TCRdb has only the in-frame clones, and not every one. The profile shows 100,000 to 110,000 clones, more than 90% of them singletons. Deletions cut 6 bases from V and 1 base from J, with 15 bases between. The CDR3 length is 15 residues. The germline gives CDR1 LNHDA, CDR2 SQIVND (reference sequence). Of note for this clone: Its target is unknown.

The chain employs TRBV19 and TRBJ1-1; TRBD1 might be the D (6 bases). This sequence was found in a human donor in good health. Input material: CD4+ T cells sorted from blood. The CDR3 sequence is CASRTTGAKNTEAFF. The DNA for the CDR3 is TGTGCCAGTAGGACCACGGGGGCCAAGAACACTGAAGCTTTCTTT.